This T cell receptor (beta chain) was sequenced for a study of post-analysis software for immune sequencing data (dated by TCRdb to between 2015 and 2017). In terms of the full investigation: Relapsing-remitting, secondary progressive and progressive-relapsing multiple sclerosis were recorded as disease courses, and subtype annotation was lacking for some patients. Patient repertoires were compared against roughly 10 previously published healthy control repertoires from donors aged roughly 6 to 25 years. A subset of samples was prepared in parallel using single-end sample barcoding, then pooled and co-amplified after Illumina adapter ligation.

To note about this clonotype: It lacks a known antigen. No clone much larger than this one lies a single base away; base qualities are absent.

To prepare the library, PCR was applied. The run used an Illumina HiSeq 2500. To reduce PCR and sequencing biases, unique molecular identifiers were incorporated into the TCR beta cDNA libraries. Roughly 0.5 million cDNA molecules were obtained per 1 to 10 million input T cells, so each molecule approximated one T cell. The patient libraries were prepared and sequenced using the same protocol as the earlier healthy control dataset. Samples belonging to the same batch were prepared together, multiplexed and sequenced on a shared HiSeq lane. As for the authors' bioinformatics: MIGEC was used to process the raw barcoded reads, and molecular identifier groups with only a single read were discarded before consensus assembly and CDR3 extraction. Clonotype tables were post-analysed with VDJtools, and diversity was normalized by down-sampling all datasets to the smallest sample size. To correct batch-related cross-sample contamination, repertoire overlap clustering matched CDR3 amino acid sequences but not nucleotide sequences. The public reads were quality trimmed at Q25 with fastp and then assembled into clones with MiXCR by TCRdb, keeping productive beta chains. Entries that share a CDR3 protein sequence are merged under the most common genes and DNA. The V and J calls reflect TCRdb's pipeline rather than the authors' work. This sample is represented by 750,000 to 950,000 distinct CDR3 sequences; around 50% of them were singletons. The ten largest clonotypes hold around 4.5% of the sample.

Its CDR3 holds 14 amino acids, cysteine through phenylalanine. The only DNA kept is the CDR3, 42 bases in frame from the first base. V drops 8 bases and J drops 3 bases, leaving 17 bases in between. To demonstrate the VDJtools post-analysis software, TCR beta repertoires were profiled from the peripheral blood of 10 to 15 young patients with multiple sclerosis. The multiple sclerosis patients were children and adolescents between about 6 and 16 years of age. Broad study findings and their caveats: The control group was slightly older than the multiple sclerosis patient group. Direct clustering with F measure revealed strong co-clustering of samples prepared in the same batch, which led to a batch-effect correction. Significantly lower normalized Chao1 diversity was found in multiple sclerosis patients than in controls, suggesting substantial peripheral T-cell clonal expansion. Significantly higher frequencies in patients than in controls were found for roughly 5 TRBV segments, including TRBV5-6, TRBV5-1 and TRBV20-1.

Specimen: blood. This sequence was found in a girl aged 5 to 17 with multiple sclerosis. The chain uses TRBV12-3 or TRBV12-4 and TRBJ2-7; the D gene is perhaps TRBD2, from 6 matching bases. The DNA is TGTGCCAGCGGCAAGGCGGGATCCAACTACGAGCAGTACTTC. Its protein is CASGKAGSNYEQYF.